The entry below gives a single T cell receptor beta chain sequence along with its context. Its antigen is not known. The data were taken from a study of cytomegalovirus exposure and HLA in healthy donors. General study findings and limits: In most subjects, TCR beta sequences reportedly gave accurate predictions of HLA-A and HLA-B alleles. Earlier findings revealed that most TCR beta V segments proved productive either about 87% or about 30% of the time. It was reported that the classifier diagnosed cytomegalovirus status with high specificity and sensitivity in both the original and validation cohorts. Cytomegalovirus association was assigned to under 200 TCR beta chains.

Germline V lookup: CDR1 SGHRS, CDR2 YFSETQ. V shed 0 bases, J shed 1 base, and the junction held 2 bases outside the gene matches. The CDR3 is 15 amino acids. The PCR employed 60 Vbeta primers together with 13 Jbeta primers. The repertoire was sequenced with immunoSEQ multiplex PCR; TCRdb's copy has only in-frame clones and lacks some. The table lists about 180,000 clones, 60% to 80% of them singletons, with almost 6.5% in the top ten. This chain links TRBV5-1 with TRBJ1-2; 8 nucleotides agree with TRBD1. The sample taken for sequencing was PBMCs. This sequence originates from a man aged 35 to 55 in good health and CMV-seropositive. In DNA form, the CDR3 reads TGCGCCAGCAGCTTGGCAGGGGGCCATAACTATGGCTACACCTTC. Its translation is CASSLAGGHNYGYTF. Full variable domain (missing parts from reference TRBV5-1 and TRBJ1-2): KAGVTQTPRYLIKTRGQQVTLSCSPISGHRSVSWYQQTPGQGLQFLFEYFSETQRNKGNFPGRFSGRQFSNSRSEMNVSTLELGDSALYLCASSLAGGHNYGYTFGSGTRLTVV.